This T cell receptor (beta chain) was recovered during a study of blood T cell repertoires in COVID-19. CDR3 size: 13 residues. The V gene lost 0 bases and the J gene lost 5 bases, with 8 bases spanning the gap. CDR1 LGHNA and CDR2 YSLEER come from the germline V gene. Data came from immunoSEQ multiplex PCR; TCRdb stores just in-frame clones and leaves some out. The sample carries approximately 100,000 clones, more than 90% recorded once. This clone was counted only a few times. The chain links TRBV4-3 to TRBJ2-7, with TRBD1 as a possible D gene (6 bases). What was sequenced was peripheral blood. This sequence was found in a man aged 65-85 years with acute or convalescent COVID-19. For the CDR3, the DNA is TGCGCCAGCAGCCAAGAAACAGGGAACGAGCAGTACTTC. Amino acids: CASSQETGNEQYF.